This T cell receptor beta chain was documented in a study of a mutant IDH1 vaccine in newly diagnosed glioma. General study points: There were vaccine-induced immune responses in more than 85% of the patients. Pseudoprogression apparently lacked any relation to changes in top peripheral T cell clonotypes.

The table came from immunoSEQ multiplex PCR; TCRdb's copy has only in-frame clones and leaves some out. The sample lists roughly 16,000 clones, roughly 80% occurring once. Time point defined: baseline, week 1 (first vaccination visit). The treatment denotes: pre-vaccination baseline after standard-of-care therapy. For this clone: The target antigen is unknown.

Sequenced here: PBMCs, sampled from a glioma patient treated with radiotherapy, temozolomide or both. This clonotype was sampled from a man aged 35 to 55 with glioma.

This chain's CDR3 is CASSRGEREKLFF. Written as DNA, the CDR3 is TGTGCCAGTAGTCGGGGTGAAAGGGAAAAACTGTTTTTT. The chain recombines TRBV19 with TRBJ1-4, with D unclear. CDR1 LNHDA and CDR2 SQIVND come from the germline V gene (reference sequence). The V and J ends lost 5 bases and 8 bases respectively, with 12 bases between them. The CDR3 loop spans 13 amino acids.